This is a list of T cell receptor beta chains from one sample in a study of CD8 T cells in Susac syndrome. TCRdb reprocessed the immunoSEQ multiplex PCR reads with MiXCR, giving one entry per CDR3 protein. The sample carries about 150,000 distinct CDR3 sequences, roughly 94% recorded once. The sample taken for sequencing was CD8+ T cells from PBMCs. These receptors were obtained from a human donor with multiple sclerosis. Each CDR3 is given with its conserved first and last residue. The order of the fields is J gene, V gene, D gene, clone size, CDR3 DNA, CDR3 protein. The D gene is left open where the match is weak. Clone size, where shown, is once, few, many, or a class for clones that have expanded.

>TRBJ1-1|TRBV20-1|NA|NA
TGCAGTGCTAGGTCAGGGCGGGACACTGAAGCTTTCTTT
CSARSGRDTEAFF
>TRBJ1-1|TRBV12-5|NA|NA
TGTGCTAGTGCCCTTACCCTTAGAGGGACAATGCGGAAAGCTTTCTTT
CASALTLRGTMRKAFF
>TRBJ1-2|TRBV9|NA|NA
TGTGCCAGTCAAGCTAGCTATGGCTACACCTTC
CASQASYGYTF
>TRBJ1-1|TRBV6-5|NA|NA
TGTGCCAGCAGTCCCTTCATAGACAGCAACACTGAAGCTTTCTTT
CASSPFIDSNTEAFF
>TRBJ2-1|TRBV20-1|TRBD2|NA
TGCAGTGCTAGAGATCTGACGGGGGGGATCTACAATGAGCAGTTCTTC
CSARDLTGGIYNEQFF
>TRBJ2-7|TRBV7-9|NA|few
TGTGCCAGCAGCTTAGCGGGTCAGGGTTACGAGCAGTACTTC
CASSLAGQGYEQYF
>TRBJ1-5|TRBV9|NA|NA
TGTGCCAGCAGCGAAGGCGGTCAGCCCCAGCATTTT
CASSEGGQPQHF
>TRBJ2-1|TRBV29-1|TRBD2|once
TGCAGCTTAGCGGGGGGGGATGAGCAGTTCTTC
CSLAGGDEQFF
>TRBJ1-5|TRBV13|NA|NA
TGTGCCAGCAGCTTAGGTAGTAGGAGGTGGAATCAGCCCCAGCATTTT
CASSLGSRRWNQPQHF
>TRBJ2-5|TRBV6-2/TRBV6-3|NA|NA
TGTGCCAGCAGTTACAAGGTGGAGCACGGGACCCAGTACTTC
CASSYKVEHGTQYF
>TRBJ1-2|TRBV4-1|TRBD1|NA
TGCGCCAGCAGCTATCCGGGACAGGGTGACTATGGCTACACCTTC
CASSYPGQGDYGYTF
>TRBJ1-6|TRBV14|NA|NA
TGTGCCAGCAGCCGGGCGGCAGGGTATGATTCACCCCTCCACTTT
CASSRAAGYDSPLHF
>TRBJ2-2|TRBV29-1|NA|NA
TGCAGCGTTAACAGTCCCAGCACCGGGGAGCTGTTTTTT
CSVNSPSTGELFF
>TRBJ1-1|TRBV5-6|NA|NA
TGTGCCAGCAGCTTTGAGGCTGAAGCTTTCTTT
CASSFEAEAFF
>TRBJ2-1|TRBV12-3/TRBV12-4|TRBD2|NA
TGTGCCAGCAGTTTAGGATCTAGCGGGGCATACTGGCTGGTCTTC
CASSLGSSGAYWLVF
>TRBJ2-7|TRBV28|NA|NA
TGTGCCAGCAGTTTCCCAGAGATGCAGGGGTCCTCCTACGAGCAGTACTTC
CASSFPEMQGSSYEQYF
>TRBJ1-1|TRBV19|NA|NA
TGTGCCAGTAGTATTCCCAGGGCTTCGGAAGCTTTCTTT
CASSIPRASEAFF
>TRBJ2-1|TRBV27|TRBD1|NA
TGTGCCAGCAGTCCCGACAGGGGCAATGAGCAGTTCTTC
CASSPDRGNEQFF
>TRBJ2-7|TRBV29-1|NA|once
TGCAGCGGAACCGGGCCTACCTCCTACGAGCAGTACTTC
CSGTGPTSYEQYF
>TRBJ2-7|TRBV7-6|TRBD2|NA
TGTGCCAGCAGCTTCGCGACCGGGACTAGCGCAAAGATCGAGCAGTACTTC
CASSFATGTSAKIEQYF
>TRBJ2-7|TRBV19|NA|NA
TGTGCCAGTAGCAACGGCTACGAGCAGTACTTC
CASSNGYEQYF
>TRBJ2-3|TRBV3-1|TRBD2|once
TGTGCCAGCAGCGTTTCAGCGGGGGGGATTACAGATACGCAGTATTTT
CASSVSAGGITDTQYF
>TRBJ1-5|TRBV15|NA|NA
TGTGCCACCAGCAGAGATAGAGGGCTGGATCAGCCCCAGCATTTT
CATSRDRGLDQPQHF
>TRBJ1-5|TRBV7-9|NA|NA
TGTGCCAGCAGCTTAAGGGGAGGAGATAATCAGCCCCAGCATTTT
CASSLRGGDNQPQHF
>TRBJ2-7|TRBV20-1|NA|once
TGCAGTGCTAGAGGTTCGGAAGAGACAGTCTCCTACGAGCAGTACTTC
CSARGSEETVSYEQYF
>TRBJ1-3|TRBV27|NA|NA
TGTGCCAGCAGGAATACCCGGGGAGACACCATATATTTT
CASRNTRGDTIYF
>TRBJ2-7|TRBV20-1|NA|NA
TGCAGTGCTTCCGGGACACAGACCTACGAGCAGTACTTC
CSASGTQTYEQYF
>TRBJ2-4|TRBV20-1|NA|NA
TGCAGTGCTAGAGGTGGGGGCATTCAGTACTTC
CSARGGGIQYF
>TRBJ1-5|TRBV6-5|TRBD1|NA
TGTGCCAGCAGACCCGGGACAGGGAGGAACCAGCCCCAGCATTTT
CASRPGTGRNQPQHF
>TRBJ1-2|TRBV5-1|NA|NA
TGCGCCAGCAGCGGGAAGGCAGGAGATGGCTACACCTTC
CASSGKAGDGYTF
>TRBJ1-2|TRBV9|NA|NA
TGTGCCAGCAGCGTAGGGGGACAAAGTAACTATGGCTACACCTTC
CASSVGGQSNYGYTF
>TRBJ2-1|TRBV2|NA|NA
TGTGCCACCCTCGGCGGTCACAATGAGCAGTTCTTC
CATLGGHNEQFF
>TRBJ1-1|TRBV7-6|NA|NA
TGTGCCAGCAGCTTAAAGCCGGGGAACACTGAAGCTTTCTTT
CASSLKPGNTEAFF
>TRBJ2-3|TRBV2|NA|NA
TGTGCCAGCATTGGACACACGGATACGCAGTATTTT
CASIGHTDTQYF
>TRBJ2-7|TRBV20-1|NA|NA
TGCAGTGCCCGCCCCCGCGACGACGACTCCTACGAGCAGTACTTC
CSARPRDDDSYEQYF
>TRBJ2-5|TRBV7-9|TRBD1|NA
TGTGCCAGCAGGACACAGGGGGCCAGCGAGACCCAGTACTTC
CASRTQGASETQYF
>TRBJ2-4|TRBV11-3|NA|NA
TGTGCCAGCAGCTTCGACCAGGGGAGGGACATTCAGTACTTC
CASSFDQGRDIQYF
>TRBJ2-7|TRBV20-1|NA|NA
TGCAGTGCTAGAGATAGGACATCCTCCTACGAGCAGTACTTC
CSARDRTSSYEQYF
>TRBJ2-1|TRBV6-1|NA|NA
TGTGCCAGCAGTCAGTCTACAGGGAGCTCCTACAATGAGCAGTTCTTC
CASSQSTGSSYNEQFF
>TRBJ1-3|TRBV4-1|NA|NA
TGCGCCAGCAGCCAAGGCGGGACTTGGACAAGGGGAAACACCATATATTTT
CASSQGGTWTRGNTIYF
>TRBJ1-6|TRBV2|TRBD1|NA
TGTGCCAGGGCAGATATCGGGACAGAGGATAATTCACCCCTCCACTTT
CARADIGTEDNSPLHF
>TRBJ2-7|TRBV6-5|NA|NA
TGTGCCAGCAGTTACTCTGTGACAAACCCTTCTCCGGGTCGGGAGCAGTACTTC
CASSYSVTNPSPGREQYF
>TRBJ2-1|TRBV5-4|TRBD2|NA
TGTGCCAGCAGCTTGGTCCCCCTGTCTAGCGGGGGGATAAACAATGAGCAGTTCTTC
CASSLVPLSSGGINNEQFF
>TRBJ2-1|TRBV27|NA|NA
TGTGCCAGCGGGCTCACGACTAGCAATGAGCAGTTCTTC
CASGLTTSNEQFF
>TRBJ2-1|TRBV29-1|NA|once
TGCAGCGTGACCGGGGGCCCCAACAATGAGCAGTTCTTC
CSVTGGPNNEQFF
>TRBJ2-7|TRBV20-1|NA|NA
TGCAGTGCTAGAGGACCGGGGACTTCCTACGAGCAGTACTTC
CSARGPGTSYEQYF
>TRBJ2-1|TRBV9|NA|NA
TGTGCCAGCAGCCCAAACCCAGGGATCCCGGAGCAGTTCTTC
CASSPNPGIPEQFF
>TRBJ2-7|TRBV29-1|NA|NA
TGCAGCGTTGGTTATAAGGGAGCAACGGCCTACGAGCAGTACTTC
CSVGYKGATAYEQYF
>TRBJ2-2|TRBV5-1|TRBD2|NA
TGCGCCAGCAGCGTCTCTAGCGGGGGGATTAACACCGGGGAGCTGTTTTTT
CASSVSSGGINTGELFF
>TRBJ2-1|TRBV7-9|NA|NA
TGTGCCAGCGGAGACCCCTCCTACAATGAGCAGTTCTTC
CASGDPSYNEQFF
>TRBJ1-2|TRBV11-1|TRBD1|NA
TGTGCCAGCAGCTTCTCGACAGGGTCTGATGGCTACACCTTC
CASSFSTGSDGYTF
>TRBJ1-6|TRBV7-9|TRBD1|NA
TGTGCCAGCAGCCCTCCACCCACAGGGGCATCGTTACCCCTCCACTTT
CASSPPPTGASLPLHF